These 29 T cell receptor beta chains came from one sample sequenced in a study of blood T cell repertoires in COVID-19. TCRdb keeps only in-frame clones here, not all; method: immunoSEQ multiplex PCR. The sample has approximately 30,000 clones; 85% are singletons. Sequencing used peripheral blood. All receptors come from a human donor with acute or convalescent COVID-19. The donor label of this sample is uncertain.

The genes are TRBV11-1 and TRBJ2-5, with 7 bases identical to TRBD2. Trimming at V came to 2 bases and at J to 2 bases, leaving 2 bases not matched to a gene. The CDR3 runs 14 residues. Germline CDR1 and CDR2: SGHAT and FQDESV (reference sequence). CDR3 in DNA: TGTGCCAGCAGCTTAATGGGGGGGCAAGAGACCCAGTACTTC. The encoded protein is CASSLMGGQETQYF.

This clone has a handful of counts. This rearrangement joins TRBV29-1 to TRBJ2-7, with 7 bases fitting TRBD1. V dropped 3 bases and J dropped 3; count of bases not matched to a gene: 2. This CDR3 contains 12 residues. Germline-derived CDR1 and CDR2 are SQVTM and ANQGSEA. The CDR3 DNA reads as TGCAGCGTTGAGGCAGGGGGCTACGAGCAGTACTTC. Translating gives CSVEAGGYEQYF.

The chain joins TRBV6-2 or TRBV6-3 to TRBJ1-2; the match to TRBD1 covers 7 bases. The CDR3 length is 13 residues. CDR1 MNHEY and CDR2 SVGEGT come from the germline V gene. V shed 5 bases and J 3 bases; nucleotides not matched to a gene: 3. Written as DNA, the CDR3 is TGTGCCAGCAGTGTTGACAGGGACTATGGCTACACCTTC. Translated, it gives CASSVDRDYGYTF.

The rearrangement links TRBV11-3 to TRBJ2-3; 7 positions agree with TRBD2. J lost 6 bases, V lost 6 bases, and 12 bases had no gene match. Germline lookup yields CDR1 SGHNT and CDR2 YENEEA. This CDR3 comprises 15 residues. CDR3 nucleotide sequence: TGTGCCAGCAGTCGACTAGCCGGGACGGGGGATACGCAGTATTTT. Encoded protein: CASSRLAGTGDTQYF.

This chain joins TRBV5-1 and TRBJ1-6; 11 nucleotides align to TRBD1. V trimming: 3 bases; J trimming: 10 bases; junction bases outside the gene matches: 3. The CDR3 is 14 amino acids. Germline values: CDR1 SGHRS, CDR2 YFSETQ. The CDR3 protein is CASSSGQGASPLHF. The CDR3 region has the DNA TGCGCCAGCAGCTCCGGACAGGGGGCCTCACCCCTCCACTTT.

This rearrangement joins TRBV28 to TRBJ1-2; D unresolved. V dropped 10 bases and J dropped 5 bases, with 17 bases sitting between them. CDR1 and CDR2 from the germline V gene are MDHEN and SYDVKM. The CDR3 has 13 amino acids. The CDR3 DNA follows: TGTGCCACCAGAGGTCCGAGGGATTATGGCTACACCTTC. Translating it yields CATRGPRDYGYTF.

This clone was seen a few times. V is TRBV6-5 and J is TRBJ1-4; TRBD1 matches at 11 bases. Trimming at V came to 2 bases and at J to 6 bases, leaving 2 bases not matched to a gene. Germline values: CDR1 MNHEY, CDR2 SVGAGI. The CDR3 is made up of 15 amino acids. CDR3 protein: CASSYRGQGDEKLFF. In nucleotides, the CDR3 is TGTGCCAGCAGTTACCGGGGACAGGGGGATGAAAAACTGTTTTTT.

A remark on this clone: The junction shows a germline mismatch at one end, possibly a read error. The chain couples TRBV28 to TRBJ1-2; D possibly corresponds to TRBD1 (5 bases). The length of the CDR3 is 12 residues. Per germline, CDR1 MDHEN and CDR2 SYDVKM. CDR3 in DNA: TGTGCCAGCAGATCGCGACAGTTGCTCGGTTCCTTC. It is translated as CASRSRQLLGSF.

The chain employs TRBV7-9 and TRBJ2-7, with 9 bases fitting TRBD1. The CDR3 runs to 13 residues. V dropped 5 bases and J dropped 2; count of bases not matched to a gene: 1. Germline values: CDR1 SEHNR, CDR2 FQNEAQ (reference sequence). CDR3 residues: CASSRTGAYEQYF. As DNA, the CDR3 is TGTGCCAGCAGCCGGACAGGGGCCTACGAGCAGTACTTC. Full variable domain (outside the CDR3, taken from reference TRBV7-9 and TRBJ2-7): DTGVSQNPRHKITKRGQNVTFRCDPISEHNRLYWYRQTLGQGPEFLTYFQNEAQLEKSRLLSDRFSAERPKGSFSTLEIQRTEQGDSAMYLCASSRTGAYEQYFGPGTRLTVT.

The J gene is TRBJ2-5, the V gene TRBV10-1; 7 bases map to TRBD1. V shed 2 bases and J 2 bases; nucleotides not matched to a gene: 2. This CDR3 is built from 14 residues. The germline CDR1 and CDR2 sequences are WNHNN and SYGVQD (reference sequence). The CDR3 spells CASSEGTAQETQYF. The CDR3 DNA follows: TGCGCCAGCAGTGAGGGGACAGCACAAGAGACCCAGTACTTC.

J is TRBJ1-2 and V is TRBV5-3; 8 bases are a match to TRBD1. TRBV5-3 is treated as an ORF (open reading frame) with a function not yet certain. There are 13 residues in the CDR3. Trimming at V came to 4 bases and at J to 7 bases, leaving 6 bases not matched to a gene. CDR3 in amino acids: CARSPDRVGGYTF. The CDR3 DNA reads as TGTGCCAGAAGCCCGGACAGGGTCGGTGGCTACACCTTC.

The genes are TRBV5-1 and TRBJ2-4, with D hard to call. Trimming stripped 0 bases from V and 1 base from J, with 5 bases between. Germline V lookup: CDR1 SGHRS, CDR2 YFSETQ. The CDR3 sequence is 14 residues long. The chain's CDR3 is CASSLGQAKNIQYF. The CDR3 DNA reads as TGCGCCAGCAGCTTGGGGCAGGCCAAAAACATTCAGTACTTC.

This rearrangement joins TRBV7-2 to TRBJ1-1; 9 positions match TRBD1. The CDR3 sequence is 18 residues long. CDR1 and CDR2 (germline): SGHTA, FQGNSA. V gave up 2 bases and J gave up 0 bases; unmatched junction bases: 10. DNA of the CDR3: TGTGCCAGCAGCTTACGCGCCGGGACAGGGTCTTTGAACACTGAAGCTTTCTTT. This encodes CASSLRAGTGSLNTEAFF. The variable domain in full, completed from reference TRBV7-2 and TRBJ1-1, reads GAGVSQSPSNKVTEKGKDVELRCDPISGHTALYWYRQSLGQGLEFLIYFQGNSAPDKSGLPSDRFSAERTGGSVSTLTIQRTQQEDSAVYLCASSLRAGTGSLNTEAFFGQGTRLTVV.

The chain couples TRBV5-1 to TRBJ1-3, with D perhaps TRBD1 (5 bases). Germline V gene data show CDR1 as SGHRS and CDR2 as YFSETQ. This CDR3 spans 14 amino acids. The germline V and J ends were trimmed by 2 bases and 0 bases, with 6 bases remaining between them. The CDR3 loop is CASSFDSSGNTIYF. CDR3 in DNA: TGCGCCAGCAGCTTTGACAGCTCTGGAAACACCATATATTTT. Combining the CDR3 with reference TRBV5-1 and TRBJ1-3 gives the whole variable domain KAGVTQTPRYLIKTRGQQVTLSCSPISGHRSVSWYQQTPGQGLQFLFEYFSETQRNKGNFPGRFSGRQFSNSRSEMNVSTLELGDSALYLCASSFDSSGNTIYFGEGSWLTVV.

The genes are TRBV9 and TRBJ1-5; 12 bases are a match to TRBD1. The CDR3 is 19 residues long. Germline V gene sequence: CDR1 SGDLS, CDR2 YYNGEE. V lost 2 bases to trimming and J lost 4 bases; unmatched junction nucleotides: 13. The CDR3 region has the DNA TGTGCCAGCAGCGTGAACCCGGGACAGGGGGCAAGAGGGAATCAGCCCCAGCATTTT. It codes for CASSVNPGQGARGNQPQHF.

The J gene is TRBJ2-1, the V gene TRBV6-2 or TRBV6-3; unclear D gene. Germline CDR1 and CDR2: MNHEY and SVGEGT. The germline V and J ends were trimmed by 6 bases and 6 bases, with 15 bases remaining between them. CDR3 length equals 14 residues. In DNA form, the CDR3 reads TGTGCCAGCAGCACGCGACGTGGGCGCAATGAGCAGTTCTTC. Its protein product is CASSTRRGRNEQFF.

This clone came up once. The chain has TRBV4-3 and TRBJ2-7, with D perhaps TRBD2 (6 bases). The V gene lost 1 base and the J gene lost 7 bases, with 14 bases spanning the gap. The germline V gene encodes CDR1 LGHNA and CDR2 YSLEER. This CDR3 is 14 amino acids long. The CDR3 loop reads CASSQVTGVEEQYF. The CDR3 DNA follows: TGCGCCAGCAGCCAAGTGACGGGAGTCGAGGAGCAGTACTTC.

The CDR3 sequence: CASNRQGVGQPQHF. CDR3 bases: TGTGCCAGTAACCGACAGGGGGTCGGGCAGCCCCAGCATTTT. The chain couples TRBV19 to TRBJ1-5; 9 positions agree with TRBD1. Trimming cost V 7 bases and J 7 bases; bases outside gene matches: 8. The CDR3 runs to 14 residues. The germline V gene has CDR1 LNHDA and CDR2 SQIVND (reference sequence).

The V call is TRBV7-8, the J call TRBJ2-1, with TRBD2 as a possible D gene (6 bases). The CDR3 has 16 residues. Germline V gives CDR1 SGHVS, CDR2 FQNEAQ. Trimming took off 1 base at V and 5 bases at J, with 15 bases between the two ends. The CDR3 spells CASSLGGAGPHNEQFF. The CDR3 region has the DNA TGTGCCAGCAGCTTAGGCGGGGCGGGACCCCACAATGAGCAGTTCTTC. Together with reference TRBV7-8 and TRBJ2-1, the CDR3 gives the full variable domain: GAGVSQSPRYKVAKRGQDVALRCDPISGHVSLFWYQQALGQGPEFLTYFQNEAQLDKSGLPSDRFFAERPEGSVSTLKIQRTQQEDSAVYLCASSLGGAGPHNEQFFGPGTRLTVL.

The rearrangement joins TRBV18 to TRBJ2-3, with 8 bases fitting TRBD1. V dropped 3 bases and J dropped 1; count of bases not matched to a gene: 9. The CDR3 length is 17 residues. The germline CDR1 and CDR2 sequences are KGHSH and LQKENI. CDR3 in amino acids: CASSPIPGGSGTDTQYF. CDR3 bases: TGTGCCAGCTCACCGATCCCAGGGGGCTCGGGCACAGATACGCAGTATTTT.

The chain has TRBV18 and TRBJ2-1; 10 nucleotides line up with TRBD2. The CDR3 is 13 residues long. Germline-derived CDR1 and CDR2 are KGHSH and LQKENI. V was clipped by 3 bases and J by 9 bases; unmatched bases: 2. The CDR3 DNA sequence: TGTGCCAGCTCACCCTCTAGCGGGGGTGAGCAGTTCTTC. Protein sequence: CASSPSSGGEQFF.

This chain connects TRBV28 to TRBJ2-3; D may be TRBD1 (6 bases). The length of the CDR3 is 13 residues. CDR1 and CDR2 (germline): MDHEN, SYDVKM. Between the trimmed V and J ends, which lost 7 bases and 2 bases, there was a span of 10 bases. DNA for the CDR3: TGTGCCAGCACCCCAGGGGACACAGATACGCAGTATTTT. It codes for CASTPGDTDTQYF.

This clone was detected only a few times. The chain uses TRBV9 and TRBJ2-7; 9 bases fit TRBD2. V lost 3 bases to trimming and J lost 0 bases; unmatched junction nucleotides: 4. Germline V lookup: CDR1 SGDLS, CDR2 YYNGEE. The CDR3 loop spans 15 amino acids. The CDR3 sequence: CASSALAGSSYEQYF. As DNA, the CDR3 is TGTGCCAGCAGCGCGCTAGCGGGAAGCTCCTACGAGCAGTACTTC.

The genes are TRBV5-4 and TRBJ2-6; 7 bases match TRBD1. Germline loops: CDR1 SGHNT, CDR2 YYREEE (reference sequence). This CDR3 region has 16 residues. V dropped 8 bases and J dropped 0; count of bases not matched to a gene: 8. This CDR3 is CASNGQARSGANVLTF. CDR3 DNA sequence: TGTGCCAGTAACGGACAGGCACGCTCTGGGGCCAACGTCCTGACTTTC.

This clone was seen more than once but under ten times. The gene calls are TRBV5-1 and TRBJ2-7; D is perhaps TRBD2 (6 bases). Germline V CDR1 and CDR2: SGHRS, YFSETQ. The CDR3 spans 14 residues. V was trimmed by 4 bases and J by 7 bases, leaving 18 bases between them. The CDR3 DNA reads TGCGCCAGCAGCCTAGAGAGGGACTTGTTAGAGCAGTACTTC. Its translation: CASSLERDLLEQYF.

The chain links TRBV19 to TRBJ2-4; 7 nucleotides agree with TRBD1. CDR3 length equals 18 residues. The germline V gene encodes CDR1 LNHDA and CDR2 SQIVND (reference sequence). V was clipped by 1 base and J by 4 bases; unmatched bases: 13. CDR3 amino acids: CASSIGLGWDSGKNIQYF. The CDR3 nucleotides read TGTGCCAGTAGTATAGGCTTAGGATGGGACAGTGGAAAAAACATTCAGTACTTC.

This chain joins TRBV2 and TRBJ1-1; a weak D match, TRBD1 (6 bases). Trimming removed 4 bases from V and 7 bases from J, with 13 bases in between. Germline assignment: CDR1 SNHLY and CDR2 FYNNEI. CDR3 length: 13 amino acids. CDR3 in amino acids: CASSGFSRGEAFF. The DNA for the CDR3 is TGTGCCAGCAGTGGTTTTAGCAGGGGTGAAGCTTTCTTT.

V gene TRBV30 combines with J gene TRBJ1-1; D is unresolved. Germline values: CDR1 GTSNPN, CDR2 SVGIG (reference sequence). V dropped 3 bases and J dropped 5 bases, with 19 bases sitting between them. This CDR3 has 15 amino acids. The CDR3, as DNA: TGTGCCTGGAGGAAAACCACAGCCTCGTGGACTGAAGCTTTCTTT. Translating it yields CAWRKTTASWTEAFF.

The chain links TRBV24-1 to TRBJ2-1; D gene unclear. The germline V gene encodes CDR1 KGHDR and CDR2 SFDVKD. The CDR3 runs 11 residues. The V end was cut by 10 bases, the J end by 7 bases, with 10 bases between. CDR3 loop: CATSRWNEQFF. DNA for the CDR3: TGTGCCACTAGCCGGTGGAATGAGCAGTTCTTC.